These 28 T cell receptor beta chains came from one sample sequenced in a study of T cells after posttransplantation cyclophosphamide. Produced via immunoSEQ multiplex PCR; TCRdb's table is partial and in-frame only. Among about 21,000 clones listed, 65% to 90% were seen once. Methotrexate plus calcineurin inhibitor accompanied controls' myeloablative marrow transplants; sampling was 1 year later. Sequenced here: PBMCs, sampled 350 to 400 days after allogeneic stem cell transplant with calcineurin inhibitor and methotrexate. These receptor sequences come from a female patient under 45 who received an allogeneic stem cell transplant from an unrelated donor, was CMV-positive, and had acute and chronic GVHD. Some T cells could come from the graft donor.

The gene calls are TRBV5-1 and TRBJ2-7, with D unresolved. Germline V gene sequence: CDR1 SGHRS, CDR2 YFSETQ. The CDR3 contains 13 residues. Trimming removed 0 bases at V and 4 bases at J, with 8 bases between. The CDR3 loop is CASSLADGYEQYF. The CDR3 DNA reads TGCGCCAGCAGCTTGGCCGACGGGTACGAGCAGTACTTC.

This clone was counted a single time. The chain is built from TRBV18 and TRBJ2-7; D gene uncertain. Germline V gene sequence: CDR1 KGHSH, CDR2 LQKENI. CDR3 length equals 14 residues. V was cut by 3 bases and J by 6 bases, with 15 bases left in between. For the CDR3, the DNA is TGTGCCAGCTCACCGCCAGCTAGAATTGGCGAGCAGTACTTC. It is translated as CASSPPARIGEQYF.

The DNA for the CDR3 is TGTGCCTGGGGGTTGGACAGGTTTGTTGAAGATACGCAGTATTTT. Its protein product is CAWGLDRFVEDTQYF. The chain employs TRBV30 and TRBJ2-3, with 7 bases identical to TRBD1. With 5 bases clipped from V and 5 bases from J, the junction kept 13 bases outside the gene matches. There are 15 residues in the CDR3. The germline gives CDR1 GTSNPN, CDR2 SVGIG (reference sequence).

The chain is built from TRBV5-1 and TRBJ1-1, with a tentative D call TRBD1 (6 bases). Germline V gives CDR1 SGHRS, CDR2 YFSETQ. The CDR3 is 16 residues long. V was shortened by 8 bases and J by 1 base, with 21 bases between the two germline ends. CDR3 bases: TGCGCCAGTCAAAGGGTCGGGGGGGCGACGAACACTGAAGCTTTCTTT. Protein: CASQRVGGATNTEAFF.

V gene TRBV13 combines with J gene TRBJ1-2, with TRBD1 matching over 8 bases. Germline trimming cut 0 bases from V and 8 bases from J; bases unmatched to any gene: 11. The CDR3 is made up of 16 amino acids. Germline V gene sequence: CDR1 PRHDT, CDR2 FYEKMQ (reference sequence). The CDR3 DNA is TGTGCCAGCAGCTTAGGGGGGTCGGACAGGGCGGGGGGCTACACCTTC. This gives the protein CASSLGGSDRAGGYTF.

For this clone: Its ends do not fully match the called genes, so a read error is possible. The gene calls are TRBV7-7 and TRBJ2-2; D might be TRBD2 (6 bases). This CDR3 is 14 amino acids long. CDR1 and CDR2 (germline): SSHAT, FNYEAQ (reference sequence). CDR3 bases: TGTGCTAGCAGGCCCGGGGGGAACACCGGGGAGCTGTTTTTT. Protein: CASRPGGNTGELFF.

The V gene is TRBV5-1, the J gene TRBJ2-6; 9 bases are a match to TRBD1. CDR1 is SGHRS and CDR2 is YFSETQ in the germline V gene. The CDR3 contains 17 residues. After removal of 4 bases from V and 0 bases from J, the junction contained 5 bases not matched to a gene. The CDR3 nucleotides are TGCGCCAGCAGCAGGGGACAGGGAAGCTCTGGGGCCAACGTCCTGACTTTC. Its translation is CASSRGQGSSGANVLTF.

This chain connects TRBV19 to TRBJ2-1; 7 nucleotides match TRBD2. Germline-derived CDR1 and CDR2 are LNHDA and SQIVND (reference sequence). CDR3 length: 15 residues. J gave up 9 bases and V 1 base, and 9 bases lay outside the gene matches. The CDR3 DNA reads TGTGCCAGTAGTATAGGGGACTACCGATCCGGTGAGCAGTTCTTC. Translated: CASSIGDYRSGEQFF.

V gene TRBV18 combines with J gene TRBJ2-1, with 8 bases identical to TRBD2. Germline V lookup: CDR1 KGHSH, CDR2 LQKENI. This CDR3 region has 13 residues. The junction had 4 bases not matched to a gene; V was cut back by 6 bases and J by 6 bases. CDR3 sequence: CASSLGGGNEQFF. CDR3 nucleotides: TGTGCCAGCTCCCTCGGGGGGGGCAATGAGCAGTTCTTC.

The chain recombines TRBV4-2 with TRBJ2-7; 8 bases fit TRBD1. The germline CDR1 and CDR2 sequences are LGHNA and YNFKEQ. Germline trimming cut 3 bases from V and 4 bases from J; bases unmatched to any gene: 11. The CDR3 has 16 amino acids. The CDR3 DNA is TGTGCCAGCAGCCATAGCGGACAGGGTAATTCTTACGAGCAGTACTTC. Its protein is CASSHSGQGNSYEQYF.

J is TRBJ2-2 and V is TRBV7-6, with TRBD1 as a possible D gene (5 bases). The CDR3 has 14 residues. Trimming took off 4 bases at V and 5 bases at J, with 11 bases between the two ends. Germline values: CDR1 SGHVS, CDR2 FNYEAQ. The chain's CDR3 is CASSSNQGTGELFF. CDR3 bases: TGTGCCAGCAGCTCCAATCAGGGAACCGGGGAGCTGTTTTTT. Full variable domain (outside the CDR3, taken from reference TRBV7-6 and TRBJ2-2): GAGVSQSPRYKVTKRGQDVALRCDPISGHVSLYWYRQALGQGPEFLTYFNYEAQQDKSGLPNDRFSAERPEGSISTLTIQRTEQRDSAMYRCASSSNQGTGELFFGEGSRLTVL.

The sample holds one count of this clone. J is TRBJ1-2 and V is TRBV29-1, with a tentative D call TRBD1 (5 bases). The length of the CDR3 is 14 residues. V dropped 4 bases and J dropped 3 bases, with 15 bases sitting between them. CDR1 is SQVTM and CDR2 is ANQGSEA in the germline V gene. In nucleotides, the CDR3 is TGCAGCGTTGTAGGACACCCTCCGGACTATGGCTACACCTTC. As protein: CSVVGHPPDYGYTF. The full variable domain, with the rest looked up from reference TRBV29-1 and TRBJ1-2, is SAVISQKPSRDICQRGTSLTIQCQVDSQVTMMFWYRQQPGQSLTLIATANQGSEATYESGFVIDKFPISRPNLTFSTLTVSNMSPEDSSIYLCSVVGHPPDYGYTFGSGTRLTVV.

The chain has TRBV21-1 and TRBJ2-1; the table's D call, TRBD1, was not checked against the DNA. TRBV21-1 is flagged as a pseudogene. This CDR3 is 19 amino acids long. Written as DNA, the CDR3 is TGTGCCAGCAGCAAACCCTTACCAATAACAGGGGGCGCAGTTTGTGAGCAGTTCTTC. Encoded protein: CASSKPLPITGGAVCEQFF.

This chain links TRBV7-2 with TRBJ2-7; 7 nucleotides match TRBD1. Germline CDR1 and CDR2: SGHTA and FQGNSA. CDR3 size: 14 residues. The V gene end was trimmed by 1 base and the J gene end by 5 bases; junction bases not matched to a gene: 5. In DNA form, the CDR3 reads TGTGCCAGCAGCTTAGGGGCAGGGGGTAACGAGCAGTACTTC. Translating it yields CASSLGAGGNEQYF.

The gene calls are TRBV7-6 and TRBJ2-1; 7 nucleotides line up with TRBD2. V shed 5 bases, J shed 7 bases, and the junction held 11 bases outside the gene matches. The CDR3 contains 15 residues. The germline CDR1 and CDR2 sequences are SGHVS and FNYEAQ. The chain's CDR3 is CASSPRRSGINEQFF. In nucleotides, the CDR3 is TGTGCCAGCAGCCCACGCCGCAGCGGGATAAATGAGCAGTTCTTC.

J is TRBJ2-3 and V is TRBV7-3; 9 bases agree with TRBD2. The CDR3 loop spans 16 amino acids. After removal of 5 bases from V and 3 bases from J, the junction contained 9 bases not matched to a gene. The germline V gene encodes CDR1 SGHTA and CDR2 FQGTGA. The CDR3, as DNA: TGTGCCAGCAGCCCGACTAGCGGAGGGGGGACAGATACGCAGTATTTT. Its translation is CASSPTSGGGTDTQYF. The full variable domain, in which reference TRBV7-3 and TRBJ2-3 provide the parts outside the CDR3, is GAGVSQTPSNKVTEKGKYVELRCDPISGHTALYWYRQSLGQGPEFLIYFQGTGAADDSGLPNDRFFAVRPEGSVSTLKIQRTERGDSAVYLCASSPTSGGGTDTQYFGPGTRLTVL.

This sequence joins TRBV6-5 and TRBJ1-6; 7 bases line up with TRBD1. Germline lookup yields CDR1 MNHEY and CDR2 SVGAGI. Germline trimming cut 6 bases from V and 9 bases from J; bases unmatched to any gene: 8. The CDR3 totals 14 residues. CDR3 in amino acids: CASRRDRAFSPLHF. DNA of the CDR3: TGTGCCAGCAGACGGGACAGAGCGTTTTCACCCCTCCACTTT.

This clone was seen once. In nucleotides, the CDR3 is TGCGCCAGCAGCTTGGCTGAGCTAGCGGGAAGCCCCCCCAATGAGCAGTTCTTC. This sequence encodes CASSLAELAGSPPNEQFF. The rearrangement uses TRBV5-1 and TRBJ2-1; 9 bases line up with TRBD2. The CDR3 extends over 18 amino acids. Trimming cost V 0 bases and J 6 bases; bases outside gene matches: 13. Germline V gives CDR1 SGHRS, CDR2 YFSETQ. Full variable domain (rest looked up from reference TRBV5-1 and TRBJ2-1): KAGVTQTPRYLIKTRGQQVTLSCSPISGHRSVSWYQQTPGQGLQFLFEYFSETQRNKGNFPGRFSGRQFSNSRSEMNVSTLELGDSALYLCASSLAELAGSPPNEQFFGPGTRLTVL.

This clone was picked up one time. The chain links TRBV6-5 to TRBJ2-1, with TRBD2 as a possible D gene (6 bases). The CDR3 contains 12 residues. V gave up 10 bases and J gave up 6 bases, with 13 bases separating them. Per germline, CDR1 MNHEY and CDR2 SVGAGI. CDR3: CATRGGGNEQFF. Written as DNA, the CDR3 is TGTGCCACCCGGGGAGGAGGCAATGAGCAGTTCTTC.

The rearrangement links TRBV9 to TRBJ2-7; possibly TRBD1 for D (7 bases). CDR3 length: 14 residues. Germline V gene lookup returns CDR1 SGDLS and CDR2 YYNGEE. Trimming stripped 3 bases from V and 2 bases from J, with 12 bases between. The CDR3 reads CASSAGDSTYEQYF. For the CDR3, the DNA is TGTGCCAGCAGCGCGGGGGACAGTACCTACGAGCAGTACTTC.

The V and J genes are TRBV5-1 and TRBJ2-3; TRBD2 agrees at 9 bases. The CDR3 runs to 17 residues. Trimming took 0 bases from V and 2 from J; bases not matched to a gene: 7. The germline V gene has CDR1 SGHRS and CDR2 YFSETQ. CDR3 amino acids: CASSLEVSGGFTDTQYF. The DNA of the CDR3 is TGCGCCAGCAGCTTGGAGGTCAGCGGGGGGTTCACAGATACGCAGTATTTT.

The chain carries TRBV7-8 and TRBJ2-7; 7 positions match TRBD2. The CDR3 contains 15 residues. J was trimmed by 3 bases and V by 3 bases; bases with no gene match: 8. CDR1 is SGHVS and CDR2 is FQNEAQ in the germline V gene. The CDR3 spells CASSLGSGFYYEQYF. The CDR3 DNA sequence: TGTGCCAGCAGCTTGGGTAGCGGGTTCTACTACGAGCAGTACTTC.

CDR3 protein: CASSLLADTQYF. The CDR3, as DNA: TGTGCCAGCAGCTTACTAGCGGATACGCAGTATTTT. This chain joins TRBV7-2 and TRBJ2-3; the D gene is possibly TRBD2 (6 bases). Germline CDR1 reads SGHTA; CDR2 reads FQGNSA. V lost 2 bases to trimming and J lost 6 bases, with 6 bases between them. CDR3 size: 12 residues.

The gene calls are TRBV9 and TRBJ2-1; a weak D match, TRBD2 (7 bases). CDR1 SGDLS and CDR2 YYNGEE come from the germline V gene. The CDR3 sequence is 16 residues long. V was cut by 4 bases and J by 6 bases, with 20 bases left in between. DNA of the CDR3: TGTGCCAGCAGCCACGCTTTAGGGGGAGGGTTCAATGAGCAGTTCTTC. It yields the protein CASSHALGGGFNEQFF.

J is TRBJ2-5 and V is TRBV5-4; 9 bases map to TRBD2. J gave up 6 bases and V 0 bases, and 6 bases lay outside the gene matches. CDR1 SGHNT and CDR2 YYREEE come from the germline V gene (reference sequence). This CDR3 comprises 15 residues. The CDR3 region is CASSLDVAGVKTQYF. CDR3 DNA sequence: TGTGCCAGCAGCTTGGACGTAGCGGGAGTAAAGACCCAGTACTTC.

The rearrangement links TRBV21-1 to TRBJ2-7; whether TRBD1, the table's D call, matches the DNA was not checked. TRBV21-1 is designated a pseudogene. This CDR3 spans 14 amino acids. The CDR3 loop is CASSKARGIYEQYF. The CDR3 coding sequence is TGTGCCAGCAGCAAAGCCAGGGGGATCTACGAGCAGTACTTC.

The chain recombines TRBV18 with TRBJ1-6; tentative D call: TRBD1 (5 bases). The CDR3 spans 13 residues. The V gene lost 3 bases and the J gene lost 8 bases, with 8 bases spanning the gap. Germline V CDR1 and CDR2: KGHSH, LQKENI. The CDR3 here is CASSPGTDSPLHF. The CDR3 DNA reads TGTGCCAGCTCACCGGGGACTGATTCACCCCTCCACTTT.

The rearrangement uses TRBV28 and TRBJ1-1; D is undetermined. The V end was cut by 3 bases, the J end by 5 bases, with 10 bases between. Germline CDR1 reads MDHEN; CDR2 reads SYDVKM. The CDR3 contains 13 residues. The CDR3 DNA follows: TGTGCCAGCAGTTTGCCCAGTCCAACTGAAGCTTTCTTT. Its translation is CASSLPSPTEAFF.